This TCR beta chain was recovered during a study of cytomegalovirus exposure and HLA in healthy donors. In regard to this clone: The antigen is unknown.

The PCR was carried out with 60 Vbeta primers and 13 Jbeta primers. Per the original methods: A later analysis counted 70 million to 85 million unique TCR beta chains, some 10 million shared. Clones were read by immunoSEQ multiplex PCR, and TCRdb kept only the in-frame ones, dropping some. For V, J and clone size, that table is used; D and trimming come from the DNA. The sample carries around 27,000 clones, about three fifths recorded once. Study results and caveats: Among donors in an Asian-associated ancestry cluster, a later analysis reportedly found fewer N-insertions than the roughly 610-donor mean. It was approximately 150 TCR beta chains that were listed as cytomegalovirus-associated.

The CDR3 loop spans 15 amino acids. The V gene's germline CDR1 is MNHEY and CDR2 SVGAGI. V lost 2 bases, J lost 11 bases, and 10 bases stayed unmatched. The sequencing sample was made of PBMCs. The sequence was obtained from a male donor in good health and CMV-seropositive. This chain links TRBV6-5 with TRBJ1-4; TRBD1 matches at 8 bases. CDR3 amino acids: CASSYIPGTGVKLFF. The CDR3 DNA follows: TGTGCCAGCAGTTACATTCCTGGGACAGGAGTGAAACTGTTTTTT.